The entry that follows covers one T cell receptor (beta chain) sequence. The method was immunoSEQ multiplex PCR; TCRdb's version includes in-frame clones alone and lacks a portion of them. The table lists 200,000 or so clones, 85% of them singletons, with 0.9% to 0.95% in the top ten. It was during active infection that Seattle patients were enrolled and then longitudinally followed. The germline V gene has CDR1 ENHRY and CDR2 SYGVKD. CDR3 length: 14 amino acids. The V end was cut by 3 bases, the J end by 1 base, with 10 bases between. The sample originates from a study of blood T cell repertoires in COVID-19.

The V gene is TRBV10-3, the J gene TRBJ2-7; D possibly corresponds to TRBD2 (5 bases). This receptor was obtained from a man between 60 and 70 years old with COVID-19, enrolled during active disease. Sequencing was carried out using peripheral blood. The CDR3 is CAISDPRGSYEQYF. Written as DNA, the CDR3 is TGTGCCATCAGTGATCCAAGAGGGTCCTACGAGCAGTACTTC.